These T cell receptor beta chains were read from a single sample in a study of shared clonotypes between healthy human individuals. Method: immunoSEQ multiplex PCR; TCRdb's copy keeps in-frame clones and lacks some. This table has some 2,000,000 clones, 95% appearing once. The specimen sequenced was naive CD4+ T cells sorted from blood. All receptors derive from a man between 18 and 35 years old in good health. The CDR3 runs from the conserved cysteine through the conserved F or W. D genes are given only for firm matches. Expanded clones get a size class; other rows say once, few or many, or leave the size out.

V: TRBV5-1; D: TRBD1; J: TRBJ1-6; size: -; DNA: TGCGCCAGCAGCCTGGGACAGAATAATTCACCCCTCCACTTT; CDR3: CASSLGQNNSPLHF
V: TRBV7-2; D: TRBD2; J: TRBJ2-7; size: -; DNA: TGTGCCAGCAGCTTAGGCCCAGCGCCGGGGGGGATTTCCTACGAGCAGTACTTC; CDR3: CASSLGPAPGGISYEQYF
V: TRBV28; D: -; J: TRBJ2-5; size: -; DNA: TGTGCCAGCAGTATACGTCAGTACCAAGAGACCCAGTACTTC; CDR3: CASSIRQYQETQYF
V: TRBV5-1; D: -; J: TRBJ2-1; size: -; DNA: TGCGCCAGCAGCCCATCAGGGAACAATGAGCAGTTCTTC; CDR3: CASSPSGNNEQFF
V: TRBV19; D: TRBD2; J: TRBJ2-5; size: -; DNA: TGTGCCAGTAGGCGGACTAGCGGGGGAGAGACCCAGTACTTC; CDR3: CASRRTSGGETQYF
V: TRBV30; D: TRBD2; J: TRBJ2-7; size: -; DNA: TGTGCCTCCTCGGGAGGAGGGCGGCAGTACTTC; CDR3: CASSGGGRQYF
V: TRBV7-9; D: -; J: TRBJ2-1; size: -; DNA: TGTGCCAGCAGCTTAGTTCCAGAGGCCTACAATGAGCAGTTCTTC; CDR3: CASSLVPEAYNEQFF
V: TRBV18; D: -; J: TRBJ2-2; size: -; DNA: TGTGCCAGCTCACCATTCCCAGCGGCGAACACCGGGGAGCTGTTTTTT; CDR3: CASSPFPAANTGELFF
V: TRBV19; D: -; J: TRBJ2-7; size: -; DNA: TGTGCCAGTAGTGAAGCACAGCAAGGAGTCTACGAGCAGTACTTC; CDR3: CASSEAQQGVYEQYF
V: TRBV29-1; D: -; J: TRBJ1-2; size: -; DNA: TGCAGCGTTGCAGGGAGCCAAGGCTATGGCTACACCTTC; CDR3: CSVAGSQGYGYTF
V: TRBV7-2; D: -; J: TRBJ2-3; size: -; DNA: TGTGCCAGCAGCTTCCCTAGCGCAAACACAGATACGCAGTATTTT; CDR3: CASSFPSANTDTQYF
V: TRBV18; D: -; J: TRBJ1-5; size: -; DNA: TGTGCCAGCTCCCAGGATGGCAATCAGCCCCAGCATTTT; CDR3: CASSQDGNQPQHF
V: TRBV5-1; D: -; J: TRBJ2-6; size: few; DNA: TGCGCCAGCAGCTTGGAGGTCTCTGGGGCCAACGTCCTGACTTTC; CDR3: CASSLEVSGANVLTF
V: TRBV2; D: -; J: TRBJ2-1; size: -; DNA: TGTGCCAGCAGTTTGACTACTTACAATGAGCAGTTCTTC; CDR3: CASSLTTYNEQFF
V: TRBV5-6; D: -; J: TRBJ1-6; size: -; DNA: TGTGCCAGCAGCTTGGACGGGGGACTTGATTCACCCCTCCACTTT; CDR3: CASSLDGGLDSPLHF
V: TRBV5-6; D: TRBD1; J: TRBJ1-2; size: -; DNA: TGTGCCAGCAGCGGACAGGGTCACTATGGCTACACCTTC; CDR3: CASSGQGHYGYTF
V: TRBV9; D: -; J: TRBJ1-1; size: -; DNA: TGTGCCAGCAGCGCCTTACAGGGAACTGAAGCTTTCTTT; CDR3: CASSALQGTEAFF
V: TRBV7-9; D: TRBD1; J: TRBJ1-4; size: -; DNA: TGTGCCAGCAGCCCGACAGGGGCTGGGGAAAAACTGTTTTTT; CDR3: CASSPTGAGEKLFF
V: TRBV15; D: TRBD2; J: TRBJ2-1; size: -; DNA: TGTGCCACCAGCAAGGGCGGGAGCTCCTACAATGAGCAGTTCTTC; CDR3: CATSKGGSSYNEQFF
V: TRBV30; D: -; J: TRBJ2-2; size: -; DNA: TGTGCCTGGAGTATCCAGGGTTTCCCCGGGGAGCTGTTTTTT; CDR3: CAWSIQGFPGELFF
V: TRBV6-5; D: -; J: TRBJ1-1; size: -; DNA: TGTGCCAGCAGCCGAAGTCGGGCGAACACTGAAGCTTTCTTT; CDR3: CASSRSRANTEAFF
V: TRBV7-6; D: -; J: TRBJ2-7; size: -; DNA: TGTGCCAGCAGCTGGAAGGAGACCTACGAGCAGTACTTC; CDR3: CASSWKETYEQYF
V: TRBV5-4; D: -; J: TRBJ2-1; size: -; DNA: TGTGCCAGCAGCTTAGCTTCGTACAATGAGCAGTTCTTC; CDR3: CASSLASYNEQFF
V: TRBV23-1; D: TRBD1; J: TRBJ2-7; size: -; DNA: TGCGCCAGCTTACAGGGGATCCACGAGCAGTACTTC; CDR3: CASLQGIHEQYF
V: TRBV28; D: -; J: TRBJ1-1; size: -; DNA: TGTGCCAGCAGACCTACTGGGTGGCAGGTGAACACTGAAGCTTTCTTT; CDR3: CASRPTGWQVNTEAFF
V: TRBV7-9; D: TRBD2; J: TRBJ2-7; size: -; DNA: TGTGCCAGCAGCTCCTGGACTAGCGGTAGCTACGAGCAGTACTTC; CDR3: CASSSWTSGSYEQYF
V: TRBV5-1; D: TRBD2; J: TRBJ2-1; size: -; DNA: TGCGCCAGCAGCTCTGGACTAGCGGTTAGATACAATGAGCAGTTCTTC; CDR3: CASSSGLAVRYNEQFF
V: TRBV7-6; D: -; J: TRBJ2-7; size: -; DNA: TGTGCCAGCAGCTCGACAGCCGAGGGAGCCTACGAGCAGTACTTC; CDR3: CASSSTAEGAYEQYF
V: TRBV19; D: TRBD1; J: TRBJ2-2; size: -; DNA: TGTGCCAGTAGTATCTCACGGGACAGGGGAAGCACCGGGGAGCTGTTTTTT; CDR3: CASSISRDRGSTGELFF
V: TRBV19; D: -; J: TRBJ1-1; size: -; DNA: TGTGCCAGTACCCAGACAGGTAACACTGAAGCTTTCTTT; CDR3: CASTQTGNTEAFF
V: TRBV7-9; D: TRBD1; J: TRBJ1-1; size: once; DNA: TGTGCCAGCAGCTTCTACAGGGGAGGGGTCACTGAAGCTTTCTTT; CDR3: CASSFYRGGVTEAFF
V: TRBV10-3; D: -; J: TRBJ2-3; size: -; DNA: TGTGCCATCAGTGAAGGGCGGACTTACACAGATACGCAGTATTTT; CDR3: CAISEGRTYTDTQYF
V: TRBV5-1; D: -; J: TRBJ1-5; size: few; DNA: TGCGCCAGCAGCTTTTCCGGGGATCAGCCCCAGCATTTT; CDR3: CASSFSGDQPQHF
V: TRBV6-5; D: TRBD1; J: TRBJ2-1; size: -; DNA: TGTGCCAGCAGTAACCCGGACAGGGTCAATGAGCAGTTCTTC; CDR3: CASSNPDRVNEQFF
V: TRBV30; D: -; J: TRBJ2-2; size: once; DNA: TGTGCCTGGAGTGTAAAAGGGGCCACGTTACGGAACACCGGGGAGCTGTTTTTT; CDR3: CAWSVKGATLRNTGELFF
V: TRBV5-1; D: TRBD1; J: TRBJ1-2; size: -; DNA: TGCGCCAGCAGCTTGAGCTCGGGGGGACAGAACGCCACTTTCTATGGCTACACCTTC; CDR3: CASSLSSGGQNATFYGYTF